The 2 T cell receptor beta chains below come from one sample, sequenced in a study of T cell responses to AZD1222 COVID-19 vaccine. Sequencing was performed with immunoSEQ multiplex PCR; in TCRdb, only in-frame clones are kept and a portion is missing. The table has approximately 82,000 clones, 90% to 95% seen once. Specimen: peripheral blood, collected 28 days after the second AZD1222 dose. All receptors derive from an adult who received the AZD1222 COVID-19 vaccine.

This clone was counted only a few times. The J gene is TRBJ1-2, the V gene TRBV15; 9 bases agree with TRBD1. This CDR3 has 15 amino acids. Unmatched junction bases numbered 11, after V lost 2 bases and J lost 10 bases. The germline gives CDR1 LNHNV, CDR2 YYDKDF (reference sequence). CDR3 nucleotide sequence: TGTGCCACCAGCAGATTAGACCCGACAGGGGGAAACTACACCTTC. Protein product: CATSRLDPTGGNYTF. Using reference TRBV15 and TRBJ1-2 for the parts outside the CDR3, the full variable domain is DAMVIQNPRYQVTQFGKPVTLSCSQTLNHNVMYWYQQKSSQAPKLLFHYYDKDFNNEADTPDNFQSRRPNTSFCFLDIRSPGLGDTAMYLCATSRLDPTGGNYTFGSGTRLTVV.

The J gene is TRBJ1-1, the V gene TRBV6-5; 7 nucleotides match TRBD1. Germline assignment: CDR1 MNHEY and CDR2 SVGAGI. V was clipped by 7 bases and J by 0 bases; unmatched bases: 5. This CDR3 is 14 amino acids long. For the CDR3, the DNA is TGTGCCAGCATGGTGGGGACAGTGAACACTGAAGCTTTCTTT. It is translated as CASMVGTVNTEAFF.